The 3 T cell receptor beta chains in this list originate from one sample, sequenced in a study of immune characterization of retroperitoneal liposarcoma (dated by TCRdb to between 2018 and 2020). The method behind the library was PCR. Sequenced on a NextSeq 500. TCRdb trimmed the raw reads at Q25, called clones with MiXCR and kept productive beta chains. Rows merge per CDR3 protein into single entries with the most common DNA and genes. For this sample the table gives approximately 9,800 distinct CDR3 sequences, of which around a quarter were detected only once. In total, the top ten clones hold 6.5% to 10% of the sample. Sequencing was performed on tumor tissue. These receptors came from a female donor with retroperitoneal liposarcoma.

This clonotype was seen ten or more times. The V gene is TRBV27, the J gene TRBJ2-2, with unresolved D. V lost 10 bases and J 1 base, leaving 7 bases between the germline ends. The germline V gene encodes CDR1 MNHEY and CDR2 SMNVEV (reference sequence). The CDR3 extends over 12 amino acids. The CDR3 DNA follows: TGTGCCATTGCAGGGAACACCGGGGAGCTGTTTTTT. As protein: CAIAGNTGELFF.

This clonotype was counted at least ten times. This chain uses TRBV6-1 with TRBJ2-2; TRBD2 matches 7 bases. CDR3 size: 12 residues. Trimming took 5 bases from V and 7 from J; bases not matched to a gene: 1. The germline V gene has CDR1 MNHNS and CDR2 SASEGT. The CDR3, as DNA: TGTGCCAGCAGTATAGCGGGCGGGGAGCTGTTTTTT. This translates into CASSIAGGELFF.

This chain uses TRBV6-7 with TRBJ1-3, with D perhaps matching TRBD1 (6 bases). TRBV6-7 qualifies as an ORF whose function is uncertain. CDR3 length: 16 residues. With 5 bases removed from V and 0 bases from J, the gap between germline ends came to 14 bases. The CDR3 loop is CASSPTGFPSGNTIYF. CDR3 nucleotides: TGTGCCAGCAGTCCGACAGGCTTCCCCTCTGGAAACACCATATATTTT.